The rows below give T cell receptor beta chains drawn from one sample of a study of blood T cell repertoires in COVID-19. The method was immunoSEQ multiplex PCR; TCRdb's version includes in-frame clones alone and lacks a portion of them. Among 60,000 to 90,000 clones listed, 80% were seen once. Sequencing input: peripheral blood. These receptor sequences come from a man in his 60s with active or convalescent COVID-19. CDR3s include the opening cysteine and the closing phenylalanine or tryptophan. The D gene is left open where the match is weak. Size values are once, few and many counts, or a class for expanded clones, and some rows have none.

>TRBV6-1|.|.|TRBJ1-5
TGTGCCAGCAGTGACGGGGGGGTAGGGGGTAATCAGCCCCAGCATTTT
CASSDGGVGGNQPQHF
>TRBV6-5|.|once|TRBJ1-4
TGTGCCAGCAGTTCCCCACGGACTAATGAAAAACTGTTTTTT
CASSSPRTNEKLFF
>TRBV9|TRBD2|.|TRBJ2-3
TGTGCCAGCAGCGGGCTACTAGCGGGGGCCACAGATACGCAGTATTTT
CASSGLLAGATDTQYF
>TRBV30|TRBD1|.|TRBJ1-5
TGTGCCTGCAGATATGGGACAGGGGGAAATCAGCCCCAGCATTTT
CACRYGTGGNQPQHF
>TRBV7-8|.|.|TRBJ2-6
TGTGCCAGCAGCTTAGATGGTGGGCTCATCTCCGGGGCCAACGTCCTGACTTTC
CASSLDGGLISGANVLTF
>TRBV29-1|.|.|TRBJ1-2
TGCAGCGTTAACACCCCCACGTCTCGTGGGGCCGGCTACACCTTC
CSVNTPTSRGAGYTF
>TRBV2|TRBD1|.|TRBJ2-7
TGTGCCAGCACTCGACAGGGCAGCTCCTACGAGCAGTACTTC
CASTRQGSSYEQYF
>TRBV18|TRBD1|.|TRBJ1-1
TGTGCCAGCTCTCAACAGGGGGCGAGGACTGAAGCTTTCTTT
CASSQQGARTEAFF
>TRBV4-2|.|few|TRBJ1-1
TGTGCCAGCAGCCCCCGCGGAGGAAACACTGAAGCTTTCTTT
CASSPRGGNTEAFF
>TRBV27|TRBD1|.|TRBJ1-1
TGTGCCAGCAGTTTGACAGGGGGGAGGTCCATGAACACTGAAGCTTTCTTT
CASSLTGGRSMNTEAFF
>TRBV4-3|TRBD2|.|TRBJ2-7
TGCGCCAGCAGCCAAGATCTACTAGCGGGGAGCTCCTACGAGCAGTACTTC
CASSQDLLAGSSYEQYF
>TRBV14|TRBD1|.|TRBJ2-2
TGTGCCAGCAGCCAAGATATTACAGGGGGGAACACCGGGGAGCTGTTTTTT
CASSQDITGGNTGELFF
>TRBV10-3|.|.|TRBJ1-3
TGTGCCATCAGCGGAGTCTCTGGAAACACCATATATTTT
CAISGVSGNTIYF
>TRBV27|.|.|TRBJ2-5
TGTGCCAGCAGTTTAACGAGACTAGAGACCCAGTACTTC
CASSLTRLETQYF
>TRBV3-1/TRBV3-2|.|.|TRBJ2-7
TGTGCCAGCAGCCCCAAGTGCCCCGGACAGTTAGTCTACGAGCAGTACTTC
CASSPKCPGQLVYEQYF
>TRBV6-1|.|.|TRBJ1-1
TGTGCCAGCAGTGATTGGGGGGAGGGCACTGAAGCTTTCTTT
CASSDWGEGTEAFF
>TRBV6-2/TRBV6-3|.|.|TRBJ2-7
TGTGCCAGCAGTTACGCGGGGGCCCATTACGAGCAGTACTTC
CASSYAGAHYEQYF
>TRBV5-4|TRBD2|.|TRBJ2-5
TGTGCCAGCAGCCAGACTAGCGTAGAGACCCAGTACTTC
CASSQTSVETQYF
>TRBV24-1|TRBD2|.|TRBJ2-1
TGTGCCACCAGTGAATCTAGCGGGGGGGCCAATGAGCAGTTCTTC
CATSESSGGANEQFF
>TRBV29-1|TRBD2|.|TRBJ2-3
TGCAGCGTTTCTACTGGACTAGCGGCAGATACGCAGTATTTT
CSVSTGLAADTQYF
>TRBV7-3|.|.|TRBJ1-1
TGTGCCAGCAGCTTAGCAGGGGTAACTGAAGCTTTCTTT
CASSLAGVTEAFF
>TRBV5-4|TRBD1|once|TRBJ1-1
TGTGCCAGCAGCTCACGACAGGGAAGCACTGAAGCTTTCTTT
CASSSRQGSTEAFF